The clone carrying this T cell receptor (beta chain) was recorded many times. This entry is derived from a study of T cells in Graves' hyperthyroidism and ophthalmopathy. Patients were aged 18 to 65, had disease duration under 2 months, and had newly diagnosed hyperthyroidism. Cells are PBMCs isolated from roughly 9.3 ml of fresh blood. The investigators amplified TCR beta CDR3 regions from RNA transcripts. The HTBI primer set was used in a first-round RT-PCR of the TCR CDR3. TCRdb used MiXCR to reprocess the multiplex PCR reads, holding one entry per CDR3 protein. The table includes hundreds of thousands of distinct CDR3 sequences, around a sixth detected once. Sequencing was performed on blood. The TCR sequence derives from a woman under 30 with Graves' hyperthyroidism.

Written as DNA, the CDR3 is TGTGCCAGCAGCCCAGGACAGGCGAGCAATCAGCCCCAGCATTTT. Translation: CASSPGQASNQPQHF. The rearrangement links TRBV11-2 to TRBJ1-5; 7 bases are shared with TRBD1. CDR3 length equals 15 residues. Germline V gives CDR1 SGHAT, CDR2 FQNNGV. Germline trimming cut 5 bases from V and 1 base from J; bases unmatched to any gene: 5.